These 10 T cell receptor beta chains were all obtained from the same sample, sequenced in a study of shared clonotypes between healthy human individuals. Only in-frame clones appear in the TCRdb table, and some are missing; sequencing was by immunoSEQ multiplex PCR. Here the sample spans some 550,000 clones, 97% being singletons. Sequenced material: naive CD4+ T cells sorted from blood. Subset in this sample: CD45RA+ positively selected. The receptors stem from a woman aged 25 to 39 in good health.

The chain recombines TRBV28 with TRBJ2-1; 11 positions match TRBD2. The length of the CDR3 is 16 residues. V lost 6 bases to trimming and J lost 5 bases; unmatched junction nucleotides: 9. In germline, CDR1 is MDHEN, CDR2 SYDVKM. CDR3 DNA sequence: TGTGCCAGCAGCCCAACCGGGACTAGCGGACACAATGAGCAGTTCTTC. Residues: CASSPTGTSGHNEQFF.

The chain has TRBV28 and TRBJ1-5, with 7 bases aligning to TRBD1. V lost 6 bases and J lost 0; bases outside the gene matches: 5. This CDR3 is 15 amino acids long. CDR1 is MDHEN, CDR2 SYDVKM, per germline. The CDR3 protein is CASRVAGGSNQPQHF. In nucleotides, the CDR3 is TGTGCCAGCAGGGTGGCAGGGGGTAGCAATCAGCCCCAGCATTTT.

The chain combines TRBV10-3 with TRBJ2-2; 8 bases line up with TRBD2. Germline V gene data show CDR1 as ENHRY and CDR2 as SYGVKD. V shed 2 bases and J 2 bases; nucleotides not matched to a gene: 10. The CDR3 consists of 18 residues. The CDR3 loop reads CAISEPIGLAGNTGELFF. The CDR3, as DNA: TGTGCCATCAGTGAGCCCATTGGGCTAGCGGGTAACACCGGGGAGCTGTTTTTT.

The CDR3 bases are TGTGCCAGCAGCCCCTGGTCTCTAGCGGGAGGAGAGACCCAGTACTTC. Protein: CASSPWSLAGGETQYF. This sequence joins TRBV6-6 and TRBJ2-5; TRBD2 agrees at 11 bases. V shed 6 bases and J 4 bases; nucleotides not matched to a gene: 10. CDR1 is MNHNY, CDR2 SVGAGI, per germline (reference sequence). The CDR3 covers 16 residues.

V is TRBV7-9 and J is TRBJ2-1; TRBD1 might be the D (6 bases). The CDR3 contains 16 residues. Trimming left V 4 bases short and J 0 bases short, with 13 bases between. Looked up from germline, CDR1 is SEHNR and CDR2 is FQNEAQ (reference sequence). CDR3 amino acids: CASSSFGQPSYNEQFF. The CDR3 DNA follows: TGTGCCAGCAGCTCATTCGGACAGCCCTCCTACAATGAGCAGTTCTTC. Drawing the rest from reference TRBV7-9 and TRBJ2-1, the complete variable domain is DTGVSQNPRHKITKRGQNVTFRCDPISEHNRLYWYRQTLGQGPEFLTYFQNEAQLEKSRLLSDRFSAERPKGSFSTLEIQRTEQGDSAMYLCASSSFGQPSYNEQFFGPGTRLTVL.

The V call is TRBV10-2, the J call TRBJ2-7; D remains unclear. V lost 6 bases to trimming and J lost 2 bases, with 11 bases between them. Germline values: CDR1 WSHSY, CDR2 SAAADI. The CDR3 runs to 13 residues. The CDR3 spells CASSPLAPYEQYF. DNA for the CDR3: TGCGCCAGCAGCCCCCTGGCCCCCTACGAGCAGTACTTC.

The chain is built from TRBV6-6 and TRBJ2-2; possibly TRBD1 or TRBD2 for D (5 bases each). Germline V CDR1 and CDR2: MNHNY, SVGAGI (reference sequence). V was clipped by 5 bases and J by 7 bases, with 17 bases between them. The CDR3 is 15 residues long. The CDR3 protein is CASSTSGAALGELFF. DNA of the CDR3: TGTGCCAGCAGTACCTCCGGGGCGGCGCTCGGGGAGCTGTTTTTT.

The chain couples TRBV29-1 to TRBJ2-3; possible D gene TRBD1, 5 bases. The germline CDR1 and CDR2 sequences are SQVTM and ANQGSEA. The CDR3 is made up of 12 amino acids. Trimming stripped 7 bases from V and 4 bases from J, with 12 bases between. CDR3 sequence reads: CSAQGVADTQYF. The DNA for the CDR3 is TGCAGCGCCCAAGGGGTCGCAGATACGCAGTATTTT.

The chain links TRBV29-1 to TRBJ2-7; the D is unclear. Germline V gives CDR1 SQVTM, CDR2 ANQGSEA. The CDR3 consists of 14 residues. V was cut by 2 bases and J by 1 base, with 12 bases left in between. The chain's CDR3 is CSVETNSKSYEQYF. The CDR3 nucleotides are TGCAGCGTTGAAACCAACAGTAAATCCTACGAGCAGTACTTC.

J is TRBJ2-1 and V is TRBV19; 8 nucleotides match TRBD2. CDR3 length equals 14 residues. Per the germline V gene, CDR1 is LNHDA and CDR2 is SQIVND (reference sequence). Unmatched junction bases numbered 5, after V lost 4 bases and J lost 6 bases. CDR3 DNA: TGTGCCAGTAGTACTTTAGCGGGAAGCAATGAGCAGTTCTTC. Its protein is CASSTLAGSNEQFF.